This TCR beta chain was profiled in a study of CD8 T cells in ankylosing spondylitis. The study's findings and limits: The clones that were linked to disease were reported to be significantly enriched in matched synovial fluid samples from ankylosing spondylitis patients. Previous work reported some of these motif variants in the synovial fluid and blood of reactive arthritis.

The authors made TCR beta libraries by quantitative 5'-RACE with molecular barcodes. A single record per CDR3 protein comes from TCRdb applying MiXCR to the 5' RACE reads. The data contain under 400,000 distinct CDR3 sequences, more than 9% of them singletons. V lost 10 bases to trimming and J lost 3 bases, with 21 bases between them. The germline V gene encodes CDR1 ENHRY and CDR2 SYGVKD. This CDR3 region has 15 residues. There are many counts of this clonotype. The antigen is undetermined. J is TRBJ1-2 and V is TRBV10-3; possibly TRBD1 for D (5 bases). The source of this sequence is a female donor with ankylosing spondylitis or in good health (not recorded which). Sample: blood, either unsorted or a sorted T cell fraction (not recorded which). The CDR3 protein is CATSGVQGRYYGYTF. In DNA, the CDR3 is TGTGCCACTTCAGGAGTGCAGGGAAGGTACTATGGCTACACCTTC.